This T cell receptor (beta chain) was sequenced for a study of blood T cell repertoires in COVID-19. Losses at the gene ends were 2 bases for V and 8 bases for J; bases not matched to a gene: 8. The CDR3 is 15 residues long. The V gene's germline CDR1 is MNHNS and CDR2 SASEGT. Profiled with immunoSEQ multiplex PCR; TCRdb holds only in-frame clones, not every one. The top ten clones hold approximately 7.7% of a sample with approximately 170,000 clones, approximately 84% of them seen once. The sequence derives from a man in his forties who had recovered from COVID-19. The chain has TRBV6-1 and TRBJ2-2; TRBD2 matches at 7 bases. The sample consisted of peripheral blood. CDR3 sequence: CASSEPGLPSGELFF. CDR3 bases: TGTGCCAGCAGTGAACCGGGACTACCGTCTGGGGAGCTGTTTTTT.